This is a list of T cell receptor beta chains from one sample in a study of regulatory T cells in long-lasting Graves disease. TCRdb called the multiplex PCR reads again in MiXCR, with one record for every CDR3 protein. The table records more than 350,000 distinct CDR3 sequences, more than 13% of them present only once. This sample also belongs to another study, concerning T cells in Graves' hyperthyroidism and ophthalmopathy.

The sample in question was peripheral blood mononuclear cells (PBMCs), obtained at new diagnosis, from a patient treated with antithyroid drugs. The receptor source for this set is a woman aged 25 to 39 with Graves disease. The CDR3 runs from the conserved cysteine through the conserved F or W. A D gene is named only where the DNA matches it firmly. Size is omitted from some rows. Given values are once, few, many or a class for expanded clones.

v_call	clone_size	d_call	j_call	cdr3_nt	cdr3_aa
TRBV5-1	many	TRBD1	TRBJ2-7	TGCGCCAGCAGCTCGTCCGGGACAGGGACCGAGCAGTACTTC	CASSSSGTGTEQYF
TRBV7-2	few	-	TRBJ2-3	TGTGCCAGCAGCCCCCCTAGCACAGATACGCGGTATTTT	CASSPPSTDTRYF
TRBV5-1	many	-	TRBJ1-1	TGCGCCAGCAGCAAAGGACGTCTTGAGGGCACTGAAGCTTTCTTT	CASSKGRLEGTEAFF
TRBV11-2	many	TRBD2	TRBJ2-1	TGTGCCAGCAGAGCCGTGGGGGGGTACAATGAGCAGTTCTTC	CASRAVGGYNEQFF
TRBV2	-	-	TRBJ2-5	TGTGCCAGCCCCCGAGGGGGTGCAGGCCCACAAGAGACCCAGTACTTC	CASPRGGAGPQETQYF
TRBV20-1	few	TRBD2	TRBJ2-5	TGCAGTGCTAGTTGGGGAGGGAAAGAGACCCAGTACTTC	CSASWGGKETQYF
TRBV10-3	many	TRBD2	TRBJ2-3	TGTGCCATCAGCGCCGGGACTAGCGACACAGATACGCAGTATTTT	CAISAGTSDTDTQYF
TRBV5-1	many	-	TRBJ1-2	TGCGCCATCCCGGACACCGGCGGCACCTTC	CAIPDTGGTF
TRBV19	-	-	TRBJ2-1	TGTGCCAGTAGCCAGACTCGCGTAGACAATGAGCAGTTCTTC	CASSQTRVDNEQFF
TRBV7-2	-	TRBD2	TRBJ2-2	TGTGCCAGCAGCTTAGGGATGCTAGCGGGCACCGGGGAGCTGTTTTTT	CASSLGMLAGTGELFF
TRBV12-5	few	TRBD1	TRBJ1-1	TGTGCTAGTGGTTTTAAGGGGGCACCTGAAGCTTTCTTT	CASGFKGAPEAFF
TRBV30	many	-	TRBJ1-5	TGTGCCTGGAGTGTACGGGGGAGGGAAGGCAATCAGCCCCAGCATTTT	CAWSVRGREGNQPQHF
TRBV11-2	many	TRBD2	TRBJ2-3	TGTGCCAGCAGCTCTCTAGCGGGGGCCGCTCAGTATTTT	CASSSLAGAAQYF
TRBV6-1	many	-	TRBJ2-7	TGTGCCAGCACCACGGTTGGGGGTCTGGGCGAGCAGTACTTC	CASTTVGGLGEQYF
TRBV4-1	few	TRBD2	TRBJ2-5	TGCGCCAGCAGCCAAATTAGCGGGAGGGTGGAGACCCAGTACTTC	CASSQISGRVETQYF
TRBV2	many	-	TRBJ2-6	TGTGCCAGCAGTGAAGCCGGGGGATCTGGGGCCAACGTCCTGACTTTC	CASSEAGGSGANVLTF
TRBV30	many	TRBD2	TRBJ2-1	TGTGCCTGGAGTGGATTAGCGGGAACCAATGAGCAGTTCTTC	CAWSGLAGTNEQFF
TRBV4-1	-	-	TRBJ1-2	TGCGCCAGCAGCACCCTAGGGCCTGGGCCCTATGGCTACACCTTC	CASSTLGPGPYGYTF
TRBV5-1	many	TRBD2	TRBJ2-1	TGCGCCAGCAGCTTGGGGACTAGCGGGATGACGCAGTTCTTC	CASSLGTSGMTQFF
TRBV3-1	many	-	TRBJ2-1	TGTGCCAGCAGCCAAGCTAATGAGCAGTTCTTC	CASSQANEQFF
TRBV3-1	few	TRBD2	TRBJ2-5	TGTGCCAGCAGTCGGGGACTAGCGGTTCAAGAGACCCAGTACTTC	CASSRGLAVQETQYF
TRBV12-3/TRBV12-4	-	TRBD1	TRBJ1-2	TGTGCCACCATACAGGGGTGGGAGTATGGCTACACCTTC	CATIQGWEYGYTF
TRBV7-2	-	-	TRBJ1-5	TGTGCCAGCAGCTCTGGGGCAGGGGGCAATCAGCCCCAGCATTTT	CASSSGAGGNQPQHF
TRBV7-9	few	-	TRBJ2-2	TGTGCCAGCAGCCAAAAGCGAACAAACACCGGGGAGCTGTTTTTT	CASSQKRTNTGELFF
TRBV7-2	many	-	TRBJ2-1	TGTGCCAGCAGCTTAGCGGCTGCTAGCTCCTACAATGAGCAGTTCTTC	CASSLAAASSYNEQFF
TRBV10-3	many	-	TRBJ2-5	TGTGCCATCAGCGGGACGGGGGTAGAGACCCAGTACTTC	CAISGTGVETQYF
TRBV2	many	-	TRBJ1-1	TGTGCCAGCAGCTTAGGGAACCCGGGACGGCTGAACACTGAAGCTTTCTTT	CASSLGNPGRLNTEAFF
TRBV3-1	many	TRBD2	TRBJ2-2	TGTGCCAGCAGCAACGGACTAGCGGGAGTAAACACCGGGGAGCTGTTTTTT	CASSNGLAGVNTGELFF
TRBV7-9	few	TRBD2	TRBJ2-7	TGTGCCAGCAGCACAGGACTAGCGTACACCTACGAGCAGTACTTC	CASSTGLAYTYEQYF
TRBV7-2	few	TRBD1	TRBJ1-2	TGTGCCAGCAGCGGAAGCGCCCGGACAGGGAATGGCTACACCTTC	CASSGSARTGNGYTF
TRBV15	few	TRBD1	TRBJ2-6	TGTGCCACGGGACAGGCCATCTCTGGGGCCAACGTCCTGACTTTC	CATGQAISGANVLTF
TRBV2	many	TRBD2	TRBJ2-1	TGTGCCAGCAGTGAAGGACTAGCGGCCATTAGTGAGCAGTTCTTC	CASSEGLAAISEQFF
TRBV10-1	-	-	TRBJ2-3	TGCGCCAGCAGTGAGGGGGGGTTCAGGAGGGATACGCAGTATTTT	CASSEGGFRRDTQYF
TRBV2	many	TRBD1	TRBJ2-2	TGTGCCAGCAAACCCACAGGGGGCTCTGGGGAGCTGTTTTTT	CASKPTGGSGELFF
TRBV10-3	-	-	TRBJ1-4	TGTGCCACCAGTCGGGGCAGGGCGACCGGTAATGAAAAACTGTTTTTT	CATSRGRATGNEKLFF
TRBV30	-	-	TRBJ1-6	TGTGCCTGGAGTCTGGAGGATAATTCACCCCTCCACTTT	CAWSLEDNSPLHF
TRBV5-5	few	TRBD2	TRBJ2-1	TGTGCCAGCAGCATCAGCGGGAGTAGCTATGAGCAGTTCTTC	CASSISGSSYEQFF
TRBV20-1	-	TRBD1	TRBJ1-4	TGCAGTGCTAGAGCCCAAACAGGGGTGAATGAAAAACTGTTTTTT	CSARAQTGVNEKLFF
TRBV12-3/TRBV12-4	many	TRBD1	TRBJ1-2	TGTGCCAGCAGTTCCGTCACAGGGGCTAATGGCTACACCTTC	CASSSVTGANGYTF
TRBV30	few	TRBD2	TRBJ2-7	TGTGCCTGGAGTGTAAAGATAGCGGGAGGGAGACGCTTC	CAWSVKIAGGRRF
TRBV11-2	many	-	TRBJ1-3	TGTGCCAGCAGCCTCTCACAGGCCCCGAGCTCTGGAAACACCATATATTTT	CASSLSQAPSSGNTIYF
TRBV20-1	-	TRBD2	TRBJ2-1	TGCAGTGCCTCCCCCTTGACTAGCGGGAGGAATGAGCAGTTCTTC	CSASPLTSGRNEQFF
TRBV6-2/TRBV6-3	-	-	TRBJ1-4	TGTGCCAGCAGTTCCCAAGGGGCCCTGGACGAAAAACTGTTTTTT	CASSSQGALDEKLFF
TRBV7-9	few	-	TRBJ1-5	TGTGCCAGCAGTATACAGGAACACCAGCCCCAGCATTTT	CASSIQEHQPQHF
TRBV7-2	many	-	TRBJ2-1	TGTGCCAGCAGCCCAAATCATAGCAGTAATGAGCAGTTCTTC	CASSPNHSSNEQFF
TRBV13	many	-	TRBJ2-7	TGTGCCAGCAGCGTCAGGGGAGACTACGAGCAGTACTTC	CASSVRGDYEQYF
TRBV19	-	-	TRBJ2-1	TGTGCCAGTAGTATAGCAAGGGCGAGCGGGTGGTACAATGAGCAGTTCTTC	CASSIARASGWYNEQFF
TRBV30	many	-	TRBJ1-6	TGTGCCTGGAGTGTAGGCAGGAATAATTCACCCCTCCACTTT	CAWSVGRNNSPLHF
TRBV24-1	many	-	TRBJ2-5	TGTGCCACCAGTTCCCTGGGGGAGACCCAGTACTTC	CATSSLGETQYF
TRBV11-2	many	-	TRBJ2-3	TGTGCCAGCAGCTTAGAACCGGGACTCGTCAGGGGAGATACGCAGTATTTT	CASSLEPGLVRGDTQYF
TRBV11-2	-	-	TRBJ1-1	TGTGCCACCGATCGTTCCCCCGAGCTTATGGGGACTGAAGCTTTCTTT	CATDRSPELMGTEAFF
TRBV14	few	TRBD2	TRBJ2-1	TGTGCCAGCAGCCTTCGTCGAACTAGCGGGATGTACAATGAGCAGTTCTTC	CASSLRRTSGMYNEQFF
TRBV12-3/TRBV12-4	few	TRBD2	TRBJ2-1	TGTGCCAGCAGTTTTTGGGGGTGGCGGGAGGCAAGCTCCTACAATGAGCAGTTCTTC	CASSFWGWREASSYNEQFF
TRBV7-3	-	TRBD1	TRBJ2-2	TGTGCCAGCAGCTTACCCCCCCAGGGGGCTGTCGGGGAGCTGTTTTTT	CASSLPPQGAVGELFF
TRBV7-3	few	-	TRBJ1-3	TGTGCCAGCAGCGCCCAGGGAACTGGAAACACCATATATTTT	CASSAQGTGNTIYF